These T cell receptor beta chains were read from a single sample in a study of blood T cell repertoires in COVID-19. Sequencing was performed with immunoSEQ multiplex PCR; in TCRdb, only in-frame clones are kept and a portion is missing. The table lists 250,000 or so clones, 90% of them singletons. Sequenced sample: peripheral blood. The receptors were gathered from a woman between 55 and 75 years old with COVID-19, enrolled during active disease. Both conserved end residues are part of each CDR3. The order of the fields is V gene, J gene, clone size, D gene, CDR3 protein, CDR3 DNA. D genes are given only for firm matches. Size is stated for part of the rows, as once, few or many counts, or as a class when the clone is expanded.

>TRBV2|TRBJ1-1|.|.
CASSDRHSPNTEAFF
TGTGCCAGCAGTGACCGACATTCCCCGAACACTGAAGCTTTCTTT
>TRBV19|TRBJ2-3|.|.
CASSPPADTQYF
TGTGCCAGTAGTCCACCAGCAGATACGCAGTATTTT
>TRBV10-3|TRBJ2-3|.|TRBD1
CAISEGTASTDTQYF
TGTGCCATCAGTGAAGGGACAGCTAGCACAGATACGCAGTATTTT
>TRBV6-6|TRBJ1-1|.|.
CASSPRGGTEAFF
TGTGCCAGCAGTCCCCGGGGGGGAACTGAAGCTTTCTTT
>TRBV6-5|TRBJ2-1|.|TRBD2
CASSYLAGGGEQFF
TGTGCCAGCAGTTACTTAGCGGGGGGCGGTGAGCAGTTCTTC
>TRBV21-1|TRBJ2-7|once|.
CASSKKARKYF
TGTGCCAGCAGCAAAAAGGCCAGGAAGTACTTC
>TRBV4-3|TRBJ2-1|.|TRBD1
CASSHYRGLNEQFF
TGCGCCAGCAGCCACTACAGGGGGCTAAATGAGCAGTTCTTC
>TRBV18|TRBJ1-5|.|.
CASSEGGNQPQHF
TGTGCCAGCTCAGAAGGGGGCAATCAGCCCCAGCATTTT
>TRBV5-1|TRBJ2-1|.|TRBD1
CASSRGQNSYNEQFF
TGCGCCAGCAGCAGGGGACAGAACTCCTACAATGAGCAGTTCTTC
>TRBV6-1|TRBJ1-5|.|.
CASSEMAGSSNQPQHF
TGTGCCAGCAGTGAAATGGCCGGGAGTAGCAATCAGCCCCAGCATTTT
>TRBV5-1|TRBJ1-2|.|.
CASSLSGDYGYTF
TGCGCCAGCAGCTTGTCAGGGGACTATGGCTACACCTTC
>TRBV30|TRBJ1-1|once|TRBD1
CAWSQPTGGDTEAFF
TGTGCCTGGAGTCAGCCTACAGGGGGTGACACTGAAGCTTTCTTT
>TRBV5-8|TRBJ1-1|.|TRBD1
CASSLRGGSEAFF
TGTGCCAGCAGCTTGCGAGGGGGCTCCGAAGCTTTCTTT
>TRBV15|TRBJ1-4|.|.
CATSKRGGANEKLFF
TGTGCCACCAGCAAGAGGGGGGGGGCTAATGAAAAACTGTTTTTT
>TRBV7-9|TRBJ2-1|.|TRBD2
CASSSSGTSGAPGNEQFF
TGTGCCAGCAGCTCCTCCGGGACTAGCGGGGCTCCCGGGAATGAGCAGTTCTTC
>TRBV3-1/TRBV3-2|TRBJ1-5|.|TRBD1
CASSAQGGRPQHF
TGTGCCAGCAGCGCACAGGGGGGCCGGCCCCAGCATTTT
>TRBV27|TRBJ1-1|.|.
CASSLSRNTEAFF
TGTGCCAGCAGTTTATCGCGGAACACTGAAGCTTTCTTT
>TRBV18|TRBJ2-7|once|.
CASSPPGVGEQYF
TGTGCCAGCTCACCCCCGGGTGTCGGCGAGCAGTACTTC
>TRBV6-2/TRBV6-3|TRBJ2-7|.|TRBD1
CASSIRQGPYEQYF
TGTGCCAGCAGTATCCGACAGGGACCCTACGAGCAGTACTTC
>TRBV5-6|TRBJ2-5|.|TRBD2
CASSPGTSGGAGTQYF
TGTGCCAGCAGCCCGGGGACTAGCGGGGGGGCTGGGACCCAGTACTTC
>TRBV19|TRBJ2-7|.|TRBD2
CATYAGGGAYEQYF
TGTGCCACCTACGCTGGGGGGGGAGCCTACGAGCAGTACTTC
>TRBV30|TRBJ1-1|.|.
CAWFVVGGTEAFF
TGTGCCTGGTTCGTTGTTGGCGGCACTGAAGCTTTCTTT
>TRBV27|TRBJ1-1|.|TRBD1
CASRGQGATEAFF
TGTGCCAGCAGAGGACAGGGTGCGACTGAAGCTTTCTTT
>TRBV9|TRBJ1-4|.|TRBD1
CASSSDRGFEKLFF
TGTGCCAGCAGCTCGGACAGGGGGTTTGAAAAACTGTTTTTT
>TRBV6-2/TRBV6-3|TRBJ2-7|.|TRBD1
CASSSRGTGIGEQYF
TGTGCCAGCAGCTCACGCGGGACAGGGATAGGCGAGCAGTACTTC
>TRBV6-6|TRBJ1-3|.|.
CASTTWAGNTIYF
TGTGCCAGTACTACTTGGGCAGGGAACACCATATATTTT
>TRBV4-1|TRBJ1-4|few|.
CASSQSGVAGEKLFF
TGCGCCAGCAGCCAAAGCGGGGTGGCGGGTGAAAAACTGTTTTTT
>TRBV4-1|TRBJ1-2|.|.
CASSQSPGTAIYGYTF
TGCGCCAGCAGCCAATCCCCGGGAACGGCAATTTATGGCTACACCTTC
>TRBV5-1|TRBJ1-1|.|TRBD1
CASSLGGTGNTEAFF
TGCGCCAGCAGCTTGGGAGGGACAGGGAACACTGAAGCTTTCTTT
>TRBV5-6|TRBJ1-4|.|TRBD1
CASSLIVGQGSEKLFF
TGTGCCAGCAGCTTGATTGTGGGACAGGGTAGTGAAAAACTGTTTTTT
>TRBV19|TRBJ1-2|.|TRBD1
CASSLTRTGWDSYGYTF
TGTGCCAGTAGTTTAACCAGGACAGGGTGGGACTCTTATGGCTACACCTTC
>TRBV6-5|TRBJ1-6|.|.
CATGPIRGGNSPLHF
TGTGCCACTGGCCCCATCAGGGGCGGAAATTCACCCCTCCACTTT
>TRBV13|TRBJ1-1|.|.
CASSLPGGVEAFF
TGTGCCAGCAGCCTCCCGGGGGGCGTTGAAGCTTTCTTT
>TRBV27|TRBJ1-5|.|.
CASSRGGGTYSNQPQHF
TGTGCCAGCAGCCGCGGGGGTGGAACGTATAGCAATCAGCCCCAGCATTTT
>TRBV11-3|TRBJ2-2|.|TRBD1
CASSQGAAVTGELFF
TGTGCCAGCAGCCAGGGGGCGGCGGTCACCGGGGAGCTGTTTTTT
>TRBV7-9|TRBJ1-6|.|.
CASSLGVVNSPLHF
TGTGCCAGCAGCCTGGGAGTTGTTAATTCACCCCTCCACTTT
>TRBV6-6|TRBJ2-7|.|.
CASSYSRLYEQYF
TGTGCCAGCAGTTACTCGAGGCTTTACGAGCAGTACTTC
>TRBV7-2|TRBJ2-7|few|.
CASSLNWGGYEQYF
TGTGCCAGCAGCTTAAATTGGGGAGGCTACGAGCAGTACTTC
>TRBV11-2|TRBJ1-2|.|TRBD1
CASSLATGGSYGYTF
TGTGCCAGCAGTCTCGCCACAGGGGGCAGCTATGGCTACACCTTC
>TRBV4-1|TRBJ1-2|.|TRBD1
CASSQARPAGTGHGYTF
TGCGCCAGCAGCCAAGCTAGACCTGCCGGGACAGGGCATGGCTACACCTTC
>TRBV6-6|TRBJ1-5|once|.
CASSYSTGWDPQHF
TGTGCCAGCAGTTACTCGACAGGTTGGGATCCCCAGCATTTT